This T cell receptor (beta chain) emerged from a study of T cells in localized non-small cell lung cancer. Findings and limits, study-wide: Since sequencing was restricted to only one region of the tumor, intratumor heterogeneity remains a possibility. In adjacent lung appeared a median about 58 of the top 100 tumor clones.

On this clone itself: Its target is not known.

Generated by immunoSEQ multiplex PCR, the TCRdb table keeps only in-frame clones and is missing some. The repertoire holds tens of thousands of clones, about 86% seen once, with roughly 17% in the top ten. V gave up 5 bases and J gave up 7 bases, with 11 bases separating them. The V gene's germline CDR1 is LGHNA and CDR2 YNFKEQ. The CDR3 spans 13 residues. The chain uses TRBV4-2 and TRBJ2-2; D gene uncertain. The sample consisted of peripheral blood mononuclear cells, taken before any cancer treatment. The source is a man between 40 and 70 years old with stage III lung adenocarcinoma. In DNA form, the CDR3 reads TGTGCCAGCAGCTTGGGGTCTAGCGGGGAGCTGTTTTTT. Its protein product is CASSLGSSGELFF.